This TCR beta chain originates from a study of T-cell reconstitution after alpha-beta-depleted transplantation in children. Whole-study results and caveats: The study traced high day-60 TCRbeta diversity in some patients to surviving recipient T cells and thymic progenitors. T-cell numbers and diversity one year post-transplant derived largely from freshly generated T cells. Alpha-beta T cells present about two months after transplant were reported to originate from several hundred expanded graft clones.

TCRbeta library construction was performed incorporating unique molecular identifiers. TCRdb re-called the PCR reads with MiXCR, one entry per CDR3 protein. The data hold around 800,000 distinct CDR3 sequences, with 16% observed a single time. This clonotype showed up just a few times. Its cognate antigen is unknown. The germline gene is not matched at one end of the junction; a read error may be the cause. The CDR3 spans 11 residues. This clonotype originated in a male patient younger than 18 who had a stem cell transplant for acute lymphoblastic leukemia, so the T cells may come from the graft donor. The chain employs TRBV12-3 or TRBV12-4 and TRBJ1-3, with D unresolved. Sample: PBMCs, mostly from graft donor cells, taken 360 days after TCRalphabeta/CD19-depleted stem cell transplant. For the CDR3, the DNA is TGTGCCAGCAGTTTTGGGGTTCCCGCCGATTTT. Amino acid sequence: CASSFGVPADF.